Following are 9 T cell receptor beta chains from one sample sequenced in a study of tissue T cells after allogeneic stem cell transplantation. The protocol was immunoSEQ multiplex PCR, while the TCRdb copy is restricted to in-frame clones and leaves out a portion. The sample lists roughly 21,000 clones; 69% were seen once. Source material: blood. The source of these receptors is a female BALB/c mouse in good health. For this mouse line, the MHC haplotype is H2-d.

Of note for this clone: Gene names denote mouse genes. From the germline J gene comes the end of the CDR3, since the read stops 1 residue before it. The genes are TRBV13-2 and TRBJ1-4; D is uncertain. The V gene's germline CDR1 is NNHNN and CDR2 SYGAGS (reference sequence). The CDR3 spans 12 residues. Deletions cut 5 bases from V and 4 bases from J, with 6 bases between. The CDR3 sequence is CASGDNNERLFF. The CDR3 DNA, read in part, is TGTGCCAGCGGAGACAACAACGAAAGATTATTT.

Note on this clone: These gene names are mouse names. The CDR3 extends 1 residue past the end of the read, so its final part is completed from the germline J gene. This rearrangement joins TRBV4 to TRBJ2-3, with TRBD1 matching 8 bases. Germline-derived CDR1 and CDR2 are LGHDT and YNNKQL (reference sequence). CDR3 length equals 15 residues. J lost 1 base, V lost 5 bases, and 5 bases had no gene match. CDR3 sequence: CASSRRGLGAETLYF. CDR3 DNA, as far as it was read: TGTGCCAGCAGCCGCAGGGGGCTGGGTGCAGAAACGCTGTAT.

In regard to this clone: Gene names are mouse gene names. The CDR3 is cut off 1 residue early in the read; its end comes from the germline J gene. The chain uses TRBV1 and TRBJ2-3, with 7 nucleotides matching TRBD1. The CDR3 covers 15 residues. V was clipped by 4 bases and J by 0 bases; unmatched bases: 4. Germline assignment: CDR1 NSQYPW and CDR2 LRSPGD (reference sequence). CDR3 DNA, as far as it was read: TGCACCTGCAGTGTGACAGGGAGTAGTGCAGAAACGCTGTAT. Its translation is CTCSVTGSSAETLY. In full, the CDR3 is CTCSVTGSSAETLYF.

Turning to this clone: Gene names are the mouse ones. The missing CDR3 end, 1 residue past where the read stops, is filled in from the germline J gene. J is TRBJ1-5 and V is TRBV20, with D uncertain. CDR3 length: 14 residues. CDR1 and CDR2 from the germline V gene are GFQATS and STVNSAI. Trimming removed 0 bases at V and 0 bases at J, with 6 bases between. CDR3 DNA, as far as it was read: TGTGGTGCTAGGGATCCGCGTAACAACCAGGCTCCGCTT. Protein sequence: CGARDPRNNQAPL. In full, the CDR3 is CGARDPRNNQAPLF.

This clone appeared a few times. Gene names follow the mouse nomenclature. CDR3 loop: CASSRDTGNTLYF. The CDR3 bases that were read are TGTGCCAGCAGCCGGGACACTGGAAATACGCTCTAT. V is TRBV13-1 and J is TRBJ1-3, with TRBD1 as a possible D gene (6 bases). The sequenced fragment ends 1 residue before the CDR3 boundary, so the rest is inferred from the germline J gene. The germline V gene has CDR1 NSHNY and CDR2 SYGAGN. The CDR3 totals 13 residues. Deletions cut 5 bases from V and 2 bases from J, with 8 bases between.

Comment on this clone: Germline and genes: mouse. This CDR3 is CASSAEANTEVFF. The covered CDR3 bases are TGTGCCAGCAGTGCCGAGGCAAACACAGAAGTCTTC. This chain links TRBV13-3 with TRBJ1-1; D gene unclear. The read gets to within 1 residue of the CDR3 end, and the germline J gene fills in the rest. The length of the CDR3 is 13 residues. Trimming took off 3 bases at V and 0 bases at J, with 6 bases between the two ends. Germline loops: CDR1 NNHDY, CDR2 SYVADS.

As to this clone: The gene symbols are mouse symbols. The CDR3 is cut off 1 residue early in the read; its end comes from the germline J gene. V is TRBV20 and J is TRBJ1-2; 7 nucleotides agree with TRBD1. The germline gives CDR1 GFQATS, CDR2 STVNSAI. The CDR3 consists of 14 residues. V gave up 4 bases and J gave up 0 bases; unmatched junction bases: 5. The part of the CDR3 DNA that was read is TGTGGTGCTAAGCGAGGGACAGCAAACTCCGACTACACC. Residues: CGAKRGTANSDYT. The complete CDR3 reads CGAKRGTANSDYTF.

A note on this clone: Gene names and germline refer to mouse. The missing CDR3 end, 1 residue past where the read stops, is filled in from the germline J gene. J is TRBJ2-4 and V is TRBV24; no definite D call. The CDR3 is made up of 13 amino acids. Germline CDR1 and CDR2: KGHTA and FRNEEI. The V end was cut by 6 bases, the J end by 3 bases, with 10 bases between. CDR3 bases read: TGTGCCAGCAGCCCCGGACGGCAAAACACCTTGTAC. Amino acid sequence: CASSPGRQNTLY. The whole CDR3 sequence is CASSPGRQNTLYF.

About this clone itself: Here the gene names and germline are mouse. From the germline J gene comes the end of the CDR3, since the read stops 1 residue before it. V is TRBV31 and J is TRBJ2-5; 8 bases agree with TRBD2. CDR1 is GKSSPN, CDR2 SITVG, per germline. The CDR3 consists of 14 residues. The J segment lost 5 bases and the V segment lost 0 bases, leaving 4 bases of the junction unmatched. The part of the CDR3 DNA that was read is TGTGCCTGGAGTCTAGAGGGGGGGCGAGACACCCAGTAC. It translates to CAWSLEGGRDTQY. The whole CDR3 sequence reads CAWSLEGGRDTQYF.